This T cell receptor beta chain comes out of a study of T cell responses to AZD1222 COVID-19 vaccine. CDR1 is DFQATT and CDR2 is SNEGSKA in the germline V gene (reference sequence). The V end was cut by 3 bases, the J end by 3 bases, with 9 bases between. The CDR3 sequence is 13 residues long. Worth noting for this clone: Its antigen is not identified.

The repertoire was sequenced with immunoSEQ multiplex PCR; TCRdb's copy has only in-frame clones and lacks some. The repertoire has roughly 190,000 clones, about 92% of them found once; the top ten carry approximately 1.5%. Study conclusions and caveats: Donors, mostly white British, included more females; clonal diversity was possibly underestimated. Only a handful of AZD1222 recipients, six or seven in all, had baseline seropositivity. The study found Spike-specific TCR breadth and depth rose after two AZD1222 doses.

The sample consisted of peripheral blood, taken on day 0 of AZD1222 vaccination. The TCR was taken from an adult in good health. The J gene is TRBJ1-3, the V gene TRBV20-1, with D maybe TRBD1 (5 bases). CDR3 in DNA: TGCAGTGCTAGTGGGGGGTTTGGAAACACCATATATTTT. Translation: CSASGGFGNTIYF.